Included here is one T cell receptor beta chain sequence, with context. An end of the junction does not agree with germline; a read error may underlie this. This entry is derived from a study of OX40 agonist ivuxolimab in advanced cancers. The wider study: Patients received the agonistic anti-OX40 (CD134) antibody ivuxolimab.

This CDR3 has 15 amino acids. Germline CDR1 reads SSHAT; CDR2 reads FNYEAQ (reference sequence). TCRdb keeps only in-frame clones here, not all; method: immunoSEQ multiplex PCR. The data show 30,000 to 40,000 clones, more than 85% seen once. The TCR sequence derives from an adult with an advanced solid tumor such as melanoma, head and neck, liver or kidney cancer. The chain combines TRBV7-7 with TRBJ2-2; D is unresolved. The sequencing used CD4+ or CD8+ T cells sorted from blood, collected in a trial of the OX40 agonist ivuxolimab. The CDR3 DNA follows: TGTGCTAGCACCGATGGCCCTACCGGGACCGGGGAGCTGTTTTTT. Its translation: CASTDGPTGTGELFF.